The clone carrying this TCR beta chain has at least ten counts. The antigen remains undetermined. Per the germline V gene, CDR1 is SGHNT and CDR2 is YENEEA. V lost 4 bases to trimming and J lost 4 bases, with 20 bases between them. The CDR3 loop spans 17 amino acids. The source of the sample is a study of regulatory T cells in long-lasting Graves disease. Findings and caveats of the study: Only peripheral blood was studied, not thyroid tissue. TCR diversity was lower in persistent Graves' patients than in newly diagnosed ones.

HTBI primers from iRepertoire and Arm-PCR of CDR3 regions yielded the TCR beta libraries. One entry per CDR3 protein, called by TCRdb with MiXCR from the multiplex PCR reads. The table shows roughly 420,000 distinct CDR3 sequences, with about 17% occurring only once. The time point: newly diagnosed GD, antithyroid drugs for less than 3 months. There was RNA extracted from PBMCs, and the TCR library was made from it. From an endocrinology department in Xi'an, China, came the patients. The same sample was also studied in work on T cells in Graves' hyperthyroidism and ophthalmopathy. That paper adds: Disease duration under 2 months; hyperthyroidism patients were aged 18 to 65.

The receptor comes from a woman between 25 and 40 years old with Graves disease. The chain links TRBV11-3 to TRBJ2-1; D possibly corresponds to TRBD2 (6 bases). Source: peripheral blood mononuclear cells (PBMCs), taken at new diagnosis, from a patient treated with antithyroid drugs. The CDR3 nucleotides are TGTGCCAGCAGCTCCCGGGACTTTAGTTCCCCGTACAATGAGCAGTTCTTC. Its protein product is CASSSRDFSSPYNEQFF.